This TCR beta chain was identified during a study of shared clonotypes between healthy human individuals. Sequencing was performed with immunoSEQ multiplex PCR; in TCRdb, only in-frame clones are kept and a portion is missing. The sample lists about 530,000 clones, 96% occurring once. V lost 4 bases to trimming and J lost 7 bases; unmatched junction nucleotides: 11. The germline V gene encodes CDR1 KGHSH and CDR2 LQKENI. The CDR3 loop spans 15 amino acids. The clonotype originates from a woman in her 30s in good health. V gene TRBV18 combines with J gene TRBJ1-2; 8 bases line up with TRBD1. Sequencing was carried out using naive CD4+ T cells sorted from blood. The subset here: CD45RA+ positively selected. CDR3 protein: CASSLQGAPGPGYTF. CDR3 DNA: TGTGCCAGCTCACTCCAGGGGGCGCCGGGACCTGGCTACACCTTC.